The clone carrying this T cell receptor beta chain occurred once. Its antigen is currently unknown. From the 5' RACE reads, TCRdb called clonotypes with MiXCR, one entry per CDR3 protein. The sample contains 400,000 or so distinct CDR3 sequences, around a sixth of which appear only once. The data are from a study of T cells after yellow fever vaccination. Study summary: It was SMART-Seq v4 Ultra Low Input that prepared the fractions with low cell numbers.

V shed 4 bases and J shed 4 bases, with 5 bases lying between them. The germline V gene encodes CDR1 SQVTM and CDR2 ANQGSEA. This CDR3 comprises 11 residues. General observations from the study: Overall, a small share of clonotypes was seen in both CD4 and CD8 compartments.

The receptor was derived from a man aged 18 to 29 who received the YFV17D yellow fever vaccine. The sample in question was PBMCs, obtained before the yellow fever booster vaccination. This rearrangement joins TRBV29-1 to TRBJ1-3; D unclear. This CDR3 reads CSVGRGNTIYF. The CDR3 bases are TGCAGCGTTGGCAGGGGAAACACCATATATTTT.